This T cell receptor (beta chain) was observed in a study of post-analysis software for immune sequencing data. Study outcomes and limitations: About five TRBV segments were more frequent in patients than controls; TRBV5-6, TRBV5-1 and TRBV20-1 belonged to this group.

Of note for this clonotype: The antigen is unknown.

TCR beta libraries were prepared from cDNA with unique molecular identifiers. TCRdb passed the PCR reads through MiXCR, listing each CDR3 protein once. There are roughly 600,000 distinct CDR3 sequences in the sample; roughly two fifths occur only once, and around 1.7% lies in the top ten. CDR3 length equals 14 residues. The germline CDR1 and CDR2 sequences are SGHRS and YFSETQ. The source of this sequence is a girl aged 10 to 17 with multiple sclerosis. The chain couples TRBV5-1 to TRBJ2-7, with TRBD1 matching 8 bases. The J call is doubtful: the DNA matches TRBJ2-5 better. Material for sequencing was blood. The CDR3 sequence: CASSYTGGFKTQYF. DNA for the CDR3: TGCGCCAGCAGCTACACAGGGGGTTTTAAGACCCAGTACTTC.